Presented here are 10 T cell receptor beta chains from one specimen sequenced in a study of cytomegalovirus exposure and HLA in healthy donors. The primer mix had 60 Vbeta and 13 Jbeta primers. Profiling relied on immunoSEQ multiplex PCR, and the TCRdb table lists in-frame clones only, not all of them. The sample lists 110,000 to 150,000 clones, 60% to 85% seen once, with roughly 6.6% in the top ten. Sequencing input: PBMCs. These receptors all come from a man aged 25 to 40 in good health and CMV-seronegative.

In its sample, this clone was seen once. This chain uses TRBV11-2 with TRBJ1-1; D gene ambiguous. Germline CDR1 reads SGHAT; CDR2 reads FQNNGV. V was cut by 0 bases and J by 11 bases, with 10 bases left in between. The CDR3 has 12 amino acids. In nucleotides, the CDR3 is TGTGCCAGCAGCTTAGATCCCCCGAGTGCTTTCTTT. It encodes CASSLDPPSAFF.

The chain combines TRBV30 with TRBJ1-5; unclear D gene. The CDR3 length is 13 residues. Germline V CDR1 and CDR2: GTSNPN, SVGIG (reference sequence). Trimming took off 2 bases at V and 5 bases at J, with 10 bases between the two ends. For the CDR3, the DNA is TGTGCCTGGAGTAAACCGGGTCATCAGCCCCAGCATTTT. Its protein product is CAWSKPGHQPQHF.

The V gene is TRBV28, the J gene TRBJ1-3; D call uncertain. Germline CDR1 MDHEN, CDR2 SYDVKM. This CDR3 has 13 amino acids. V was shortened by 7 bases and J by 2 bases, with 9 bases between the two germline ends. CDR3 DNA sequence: TGTGCCAGCACCCCTCTCCCTGGAAACACCATATATTTT. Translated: CASTPLPGNTIYF.

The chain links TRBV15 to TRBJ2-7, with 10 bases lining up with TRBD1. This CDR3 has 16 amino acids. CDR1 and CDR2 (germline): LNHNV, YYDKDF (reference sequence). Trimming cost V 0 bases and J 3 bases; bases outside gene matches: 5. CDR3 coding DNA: TGTGCCACCAGCAGAGAGGCCGACAGGGGGCTCTACGAGCAGTACTTC. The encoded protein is CATSREADRGLYEQYF. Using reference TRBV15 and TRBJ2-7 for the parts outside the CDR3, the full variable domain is DAMVIQNPRYQVTQFGKPVTLSCSQTLNHNVMYWYQQKSSQAPKLLFHYYDKDFNNEADTPDNFQSRRPNTSFCFLDIRSPGLGDTAMYLCATSREADRGLYEQYFGPGTRLTVT.

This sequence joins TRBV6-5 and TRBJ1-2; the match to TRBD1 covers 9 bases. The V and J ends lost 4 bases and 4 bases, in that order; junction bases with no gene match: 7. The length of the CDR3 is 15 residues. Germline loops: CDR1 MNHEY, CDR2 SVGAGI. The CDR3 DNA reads TGTGCCAGCAGTTGGCCAGACAGGGGGGGCTATGGCTACACCTTC. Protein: CASSWPDRGGYGYTF.

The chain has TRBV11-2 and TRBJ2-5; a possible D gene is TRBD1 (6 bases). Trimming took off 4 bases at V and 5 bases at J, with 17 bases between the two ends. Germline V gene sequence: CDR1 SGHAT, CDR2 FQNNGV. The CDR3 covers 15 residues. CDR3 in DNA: TGTGCCAGCAGCTCTTCCCCGCAGGGGATTGAGACCCAGTACTTC. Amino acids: CASSSSPQGIETQYF.

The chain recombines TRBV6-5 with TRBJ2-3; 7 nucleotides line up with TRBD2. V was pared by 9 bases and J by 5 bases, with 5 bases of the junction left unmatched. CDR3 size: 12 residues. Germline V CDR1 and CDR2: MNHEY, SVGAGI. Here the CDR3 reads CASFGEGDTQYF. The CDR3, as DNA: TGTGCCAGTTTCGGGGAGGGAGATACGCAGTATTTT.

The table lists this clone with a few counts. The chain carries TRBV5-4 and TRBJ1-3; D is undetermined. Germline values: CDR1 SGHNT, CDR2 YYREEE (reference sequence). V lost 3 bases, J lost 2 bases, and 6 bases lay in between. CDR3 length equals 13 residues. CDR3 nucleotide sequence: TGTGCCAGCAGCTCGGTCCCTGGAAACACCATATATTTT. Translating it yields CASSSVPGNTIYF.

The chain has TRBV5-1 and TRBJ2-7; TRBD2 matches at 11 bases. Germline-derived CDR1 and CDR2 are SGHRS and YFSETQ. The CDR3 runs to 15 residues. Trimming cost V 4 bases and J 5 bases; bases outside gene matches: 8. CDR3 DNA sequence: TGCGCCAGCAGCGAGACTAGCGGGATAAACAACGAGCAGTACTTC. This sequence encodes CASSETSGINNEQYF.

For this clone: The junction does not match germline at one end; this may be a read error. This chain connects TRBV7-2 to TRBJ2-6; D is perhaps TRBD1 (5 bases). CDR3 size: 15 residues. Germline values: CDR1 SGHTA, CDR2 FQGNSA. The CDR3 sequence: CASSLGSSGANGLTF. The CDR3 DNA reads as TGTGCCAGCAGCTTGGGTTCATCTGGGGCCAACGGCCTGACTTTC.